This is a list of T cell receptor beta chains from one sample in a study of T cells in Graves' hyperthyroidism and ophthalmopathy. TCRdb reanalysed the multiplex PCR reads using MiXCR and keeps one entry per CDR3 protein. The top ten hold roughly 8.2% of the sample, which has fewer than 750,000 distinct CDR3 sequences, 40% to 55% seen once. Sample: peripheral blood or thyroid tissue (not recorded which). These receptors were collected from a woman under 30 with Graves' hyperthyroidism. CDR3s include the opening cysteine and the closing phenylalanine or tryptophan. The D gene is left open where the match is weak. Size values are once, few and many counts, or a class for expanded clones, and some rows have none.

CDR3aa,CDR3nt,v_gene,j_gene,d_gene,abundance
CASSSRRHF,TGTGCCAGCAGCAGTAGGCGGCATTTT,TRBV7-8,TRBJ1-5,-,-
CSVLGGTYEQYF,TGCAGCGTTCTTGGAGGGACCTACGAGCAGTACTTC,TRBV29-1,TRBJ2-7,-,-
CASSLGLSAGTQYF,TGTGCCAGCAGCCTTGGACTGTCCGCTGGTACGCAGTATTTT,TRBV7-2,TRBJ2-3,-,many
CSVGTRRTGTQYF,TGCAGCGTTGGGACCCGGCGTACAGGTACGCAGTATTTT,TRBV29-1,TRBJ2-3,-,-
CASSQDHLPVRGLVNYGYTF,TGCGCCAGCAGCCAAGATCACCTTCCGGTTAGGGGGCTTGTAAACTATGGCTACACCTTC,TRBV4-1,TRBJ1-2,TRBD1,few
CASSPGGSDQPQYF,TGTGCCAGCAGCCCAGGGGGGAGTGATCAGCCCCAGTACTTC,TRBV5-6,TRBJ2-5,-,-
CAITRQGWATNEKLFF,TGTGCCATTACCCGACAGGGATGGGCAACTAATGAAAAACTGTTTTTT,TRBV10-3,TRBJ1-4,TRBD1,many
CSVRTSGRPHEEYF,TGCAGCGTTAGGACTAGCGGGAGACCGCACGAGGAGTACTTC,TRBV29-1,TRBJ2-7,TRBD2,-
CASSDKGFDQPQHF,TGTGCCAGCAGTGATAAGGGATTTGATCAGCCCCAGCATTTT,TRBV2,TRBJ1-5,-,many
CASRDRVGGKNIQYF,TGCGCCAGCAGGGACAGGGTTGGTGGAAAAAACATTCAGTACTTC,TRBV4-3,TRBJ2-4,TRBD1,-
CASSQDVGSSYEQYF,TGTGCCAGCAGCCAAGACGTGGGAAGCTCCTACGAGCAGTACTTC,TRBV3-1,TRBJ2-7,-,many
CASSFTSDSSYEQYF,TGTGCCAGCAGCTTCACTAGCGACAGCTCCTACGAGCAGTACTTC,TRBV9,TRBJ2-7,TRBD2,many
CSVASGRLDEQFF,TGCAGCGTAGCTAGCGGGAGGTTAGATGAGCAGTTCTTC,TRBV29-1,TRBJ2-1,TRBD2,-
CSPERQGGQPQHF,TGCAGCCCTGAGAGACAGGGGGGGCAGCCCCAGCATTTT,TRBV29-1,TRBJ1-5,TRBD1,once
CASSSDIKSEASF,TGTGCCAGCAGCTCGGACATCAAATCGGAAGCTTCCTTT,TRBV5-8,TRBJ1-1,-,-
CASSVGTLDTDTQYF,TGTGCCAGCAGCGTTGGGACACTTGACACAGATACGCAGTATTTT,TRBV7-2,TRBJ2-3,-,-
CASSTGTSNTEAFF,TGCGCCAGCAGCACCGGGACCTCGAACACTGAAGCTTTCTTT,TRBV5-1,TRBJ1-1,-,many
CASSLTQGRSGNTGELFF,TGCGCCAGCAGCCTAACCCAGGGCCGCTCTGGAAACACCGGGGAGCTGTTTTTT,TRBV4-1,TRBJ2-2,-,-
CSVRQGRQPQHF,TGCAGCGTTAGGCAGGGTAGGCAGCCCCAGCATTTT,TRBV29-1,TRBJ1-5,-,-
CASSPGLVFGELFF,TGCGCCAGCAGCCCAGGACTAGTCTTCGGGGAGCTGTTTTTT,TRBV5-1,TRBJ2-2,TRBD2,many
CASSEYLGRDSPLHF,TGTGCCAGCAGTGAATATCTGGGAAGGGATTCACCCCTCCACTTT,TRBV6-1,TRBJ1-6,-,many
CATSDLFGGGGELFF,TGTGCCACCAGTGATTTGTTTGGGGGCGGCGGGGAGCTGTTTTTT,TRBV24-1,TRBJ2-2,-,-
CAISESWGSSGSSYEQYF,TGTGCCATCAGTGAGTCGTGGGGTTCTAGCGGGAGCTCCTACGAGCAGTACTTC,TRBV10-3,TRBJ2-7,TRBD2,many
CSARATDSNQPQHF,TGCAGCGCCCGGGCCACGGACAGCAATCAGCCCCAGCATTTT,TRBV29-1,TRBJ1-5,-,many
CASSLVVMGFQETQYF,TGTGCCAGCAGCTTAGTTGTGATGGGGTTCCAAGAGACCCAGTACTTC,TRBV7-9,TRBJ2-5,-,many
CSQDGGGSPYGYTF,TGCAGCCAAGATGGGGGGGGTTCTCCCTATGGCTACACCTTC,TRBV29-1,TRBJ1-2,-,-
CATSDLRQGSDTEAFF,TGTGCCACCAGTGATTTAAGGCAGGGGTCGGACACTGAAGCTTTCTTT,TRBV24-1,TRBJ1-1,-,-
CASRPTGSSYGYTF,TGTGCCAGCAGACCAACCGGGTCAAGCTATGGCTACACCTTC,TRBV12-3/TRBV12-4,TRBJ1-2,-,many
CSARPDGMNTETQYF,TGCAGTGCTAGACCGGACGGTATGAACACTGAGACCCAGTACTTC,TRBV20-1,TRBJ2-5,-,once
CAIKGGSHYYEQYF,TGTGCCATCAAGGGGGGTTCCCACTACTACGAGCAGTACTTC,TRBV10-3,TRBJ2-7,-,many
CSARGFGEKLFF,TGCAGTGCTAGAGGTTTCGGTGAAAAACTGTTTTTT,TRBV20-1,TRBJ1-4,-,-
CATSDSRTGYQPQHF,TGTGCCACCAGTGATTCCCGGACAGGGTATCAGCCCCAGCATTTT,TRBV24-1,TRBJ1-5,TRBD1,many
CASSLYSPEGDEKLFF,TGTGCCAGCAGCTTGTACAGTCCCGAGGGTGATGAAAAACTGTTTTTT,TRBV7-2,TRBJ1-4,-,-
CAISDLGQQETQYF,TGTGCCATCAGTGACCTTGGACAGCAAGAGACCCAGTACTTC,TRBV10-3,TRBJ2-5,-,many
CSASGRARGEQYF,TGCAGTGCTAGCGGGAGGGCTAGAGGCGAGCAGTACTTC,TRBV20-1,TRBJ2-7,TRBD2,-
CASTERSSYEQYF,TGTGCCAGCACTGAGCGGAGCTCCTACGAGCAGTACTTC,TRBV2,TRBJ2-7,-,many
CASSPDRVEAFF,TGTGCCAGCAGCCCAGACAGGGTGGAAGCTTTCTTT,TRBV14,TRBJ1-1,TRBD1,many
CASSRASALADYEQYF,TGTGCCAGCAGTCGCGCCTCAGCACTAGCGGACTACGAGCAGTACTTC,TRBV2,TRBJ2-7,TRBD2,many
CSVARGGRQETQYF,TGCAGCGTCGCCCGGGGGGGCAGGCAAGAGACCCAGTACTTC,TRBV29-1,TRBJ2-5,TRBD2,-
CSVIGGELFF,TGCAGCGTTATTGGCGGGGAGCTGTTTTTT,TRBV29-1,TRBJ2-2,-,-
CSAKDKYQETQYF,TGCAGTGCTAAGGACAAGTACCAAGAGACCCAGTACTTC,TRBV20-1,TRBJ2-5,-,-
CASNEQEGGPWYEQYF,TGTGCCAGCAACGAACAGGAGGGAGGGCCTTGGTACGAGCAGTACTTC,TRBV6-2/TRBV6-3,TRBJ2-7,TRBD2,-
CASSLDGTLEAFF,TGTGCCAGCAGCTTGGACGGGACACTTGAAGCTTTCTTT,TRBV5-4,TRBJ1-1,-,-
CASRLGQMNTEAFF,TGTGCCAGCAGACTCGGACAGATGAACACTGAAGCTTTCTTT,TRBV2,TRBJ1-1,-,many
CSARAGTGGYQETQYF,TGCAGTGCTAGAGCCGGGACAGGGGGGTACCAAGAGACCCAGTACTTC,TRBV20-1,TRBJ2-5,TRBD1,-
CASSENGNQPQHF,TGTGCCAGCAGTGAAAACGGTAATCAGCCCCAGCATTTT,TRBV2,TRBJ1-5,-,many
CASSLGQGASQPQHF,TGTGCCAGCAGCTTGGGGCAGGGGGCAAGTCAGCCCCAGCATTTT,TRBV5-8,TRBJ1-5,TRBD1,many
CASSQMGGHEQYF,TGTGCCAGCAGCCAAATGGGCGGCCATGAGCAGTACTTC,TRBV14,TRBJ2-7,-,few
CSARRPLNQPQHF,TGCAGTGCTCGACGCCCGTTGAATCAGCCCCAGCATTTT,TRBV20-1,TRBJ1-5,-,many